This T cell receptor beta chain comes out of a study of OX40 agonist ivuxolimab in advanced cancers. V was clipped by 5 bases and J by 7 bases, with 22 bases between them. The CDR3 has 16 amino acids. Germline lookup yields CDR1 SGHVS and CDR2 FQNEAQ. Assay: immunoSEQ multiplex PCR; the TCRdb copy retains only in-frame clones and omits some. The sample holds 80,000 to 100,000 clones, 86% seen once. Sample: CD4+ or CD8+ T cells sorted from blood, taken in a trial of the OX40 agonist ivuxolimab. The gene calls are TRBV7-8 and TRBJ2-3, with D perhaps matching TRBD1 or TRBD2 (5 bases each). This TCR was sampled from an adult with an advanced solid tumor such as melanoma, head and neck, liver or kidney cancer. CDR3 nucleotide sequence: TGTGCCAGCAGCCCCCGGAGGCCGGGGAAGGGGAATACGCAGTATTTT. It yields the protein CASSPRRPGKGNTQYF.